The rows below give T cell receptor beta chains drawn from one sample of a study of blood T cell repertoires in COVID-19. Sequenced by immunoSEQ multiplex PCR; TCRdb stores in-frame clones only, minus some. The sample holds roughly 230,000 clones; approximately 83% are singletons and the top ten take 3.4%. Sequenced sample: PBMCs or T cells enriched from blood (not recorded which). The origin of the receptors is a man in his fifties or sixties who had recovered from COVID-19. Each CDR3 is given with its conserved first and last residue. A D gene is named only where the DNA matches it firmly. Size values are once, few and many counts, or a class for expanded clones, and some rows have none.

d_gene	v_gene	j_gene	len	abundance	CDR3nt	CDR3aa
NA	TRBV5-1	TRBJ2-1	14	NA	TGCGCCAGCAGCTTGGGGCAGGACATCAATGAGCAGTTCTTC	CASSLGQDINEQFF
NA	TRBV18	TRBJ2-7	16	NA	TGTGCCAGCTCACCACCGGCGGCTGACAGGAGAAACGAGCAGTACTTC	CASSPPAADRRNEQYF
TRBD1	TRBV6-5	TRBJ2-5	14	NA	TGTGCCAGCAACAACCCGACAGGGCCAGGGACCCAGTACTTC	CASNNPTGPGTQYF
NA	TRBV7-3	TRBJ2-6	17	NA	TGTGCCAGCAGCCTCAGGACTACCCGCTCTGGGGCCAACGTCCTGACTTTC	CASSLRTTRSGANVLTF
NA	TRBV2	TRBJ1-4	14	NA	TGTGCCAGCAGTCTCCTCTGGAGCGGTGAAAAACTGTTTTTT	CASSLLWSGEKLFF
NA	TRBV2	TRBJ2-7	11	NA	TGTGCCAGCAGGTTGGCGCGGGAGCAGTACTTC	CASRLAREQYF
TRBD2	TRBV5-6	TRBJ2-1	17	NA	TGTGCCAGCAGCTTGGAGGGGAGCGGGACTCACCGCAATGAGCAGTTCTTC	CASSLEGSGTHRNEQFF
TRBD2	TRBV7-2	TRBJ2-1	16	NA	TGTGCCAGCAGCTTGGGACTAGCGGGAGGATGGGATGAGCAGTTCTTC	CASSLGLAGGWDEQFF
NA	TRBV4-3	TRBJ1-1	17	NA	TGCGCCAGCAGCCAAGCGAAGGGCCAGGGAACGAACACTGAAGCTTTCTTT	CASSQAKGQGTNTEAFF
NA	TRBV5-4	TRBJ1-4	13	NA	TGTGCCAGCAGCCCGCGGGGAAATGAAAAACTGTTTTTT	CASSPRGNEKLFF
TRBD1	TRBV9	TRBJ2-5	16	once	TGTGCCAGCAGCGTTGGAGGACAGGGTTACGGGGAGACCCAGTACTTC	CASSVGGQGYGETQYF
NA	TRBV5-1	TRBJ1-2	14	NA	TGCGCCAGCAGCTTGCAGGGTGGTAACTATGGCTACACCTTC	CASSLQGGNYGYTF
TRBD1	TRBV19	TRBJ1-1	13	few	TGTGCCAGTAGCCCAGACAGGGCCGCTGAAGCTTTCTTT	CASSPDRAAEAFF
TRBD1	TRBV7-2	TRBJ1-3	13	NA	TGTGCCAGCAGCCAGGGGGGTGGAAACACCATATATTTT	CASSQGGGNTIYF
NA	TRBV3-1/TRBV3-2	TRBJ1-1	13	NA	TGTGCCAGCAGCCAAGGTCAGGGTTCTGAAGCTTTCTTT	CASSQGQGSEAFF
TRBD1	TRBV7-2	TRBJ2-3	15	NA	TGTGCCAGCAGCTGGACCGGGACAGGGGAAGATACGCAGTATTTT	CASSWTGTGEDTQYF
TRBD1	TRBV6-1	TRBJ1-4	17	NA	TGTGCCAGCAGTGAATCTGGGGACAGGGGCTTGGGAGAAAAACTGTTTTTT	CASSESGDRGLGEKLFF
TRBD1	TRBV3-1/TRBV3-2	TRBJ2-1	15	many	TGTGCCAGCAGCCAAGACAGGGGGCCCTACAATGAGCAGTTCTTC	CASSQDRGPYNEQFF
TRBD1	TRBV10-3	TRBJ2-4	16	once	TGTGCCACCCGGCGGGAGGACAGGGGGCTTGAAAACATTCAGTACTTC	CATRREDRGLENIQYF
NA	TRBV7-6	TRBJ1-1	14	NA	TGTGCCAGCAGCTTAGCCGGCCTTGGGCCTGAAGCTTTCTTT	CASSLAGLGPEAFF
NA	TRBV5-1	TRBJ2-1	15	NA	TGCGCCAGCAGCTTGGATACAAGCTCCTACAATGAGCAGTTCTTC	CASSLDTSSYNEQFF
NA	TRBV30	TRBJ1-5	14	NA	TGTGCCCTCCGTAAAGACGGGTTATTAGGGCCCCAGCATTTT	CALRKDGLLGPQHF
TRBD1	TRBV2	TRBJ1-1	14	NA	TGTGCCAGCAGTGAAGAGGGACAGGGGGCTGAAGCTTTCTTT	CASSEEGQGAEAFF
TRBD1	TRBV29-1	TRBJ1-4	13	few	TGCAGCGTTGCTAGACAGGGCGGGGAAAAACTGTTTTTT	CSVARQGGEKLFF
TRBD1	TRBV6-5	TRBJ2-7	12	few	TGTGCCGGCAGGACAGGTGTCTACGAGCAGTACTTC	CAGRTGVYEQYF
TRBD2	TRBV10-3	TRBJ2-2	17	NA	TGTGCCATCAGTCCCAGGCCCACTAGCGGGAGAACCGGGGAGCTGTTTTTT	CAISPRPTSGRTGELFF
NA	TRBV6-2/TRBV6-3	TRBJ1-1	15	NA	TGTGCCAGCAGTTACCGACAGCCCATGAACACTGAAGCTTTCTTT	CASSYRQPMNTEAFF
NA	TRBV7-9	TRBJ1-2	15	NA	TGTGCCAGCAGCCCCAGCGGAGAATCAACCTATGGCTACACCTTC	CASSPSGESTYGYTF
NA	TRBV19	TRBJ1-1	14	NA	TGTGCCAGTGCTTGGGGGGGCGCAGAAAATGAAGCTTTCTTT	CASAWGGAENEAFF
NA	TRBV27	TRBJ2-7	16	NA	TGTGCCAGCAGTTTATCGGGTTGGGGACTCCCCTACGAGCAGTACTTC	CASSLSGWGLPYEQYF